This T cell receptor (beta chain) was captured by sequencing in a study of blood T cell repertoires in COVID-19. As for the study in general: Specimens from acute and convalescent COVID-19 originated in the United States, Italy and Spain.

Germline V gives CDR1 SGHKS, CDR2 YYEKEE (reference sequence). V trimming: 4 bases; J trimming: 5 bases; junction bases outside the gene matches: 8. The CDR3 loop spans 15 amino acids. Donors of Cohort 3 who recovered were those that had two negative PCRs, clearance, or symptom resolution. Source study methods: The authors estimated nucleated cell counts from reference gene primer amplification. Profiling relied on immunoSEQ multiplex PCR, and the TCRdb table lists in-frame clones only, not all of them. V and J calls and clone size come straight from that table; D and trimming were deduced from the DNA. The sample contains more than 250,000 clones, around 84% of which appear only once.

The genes are TRBV5-5 and TRBJ2-3; 9 nucleotides line up with TRBD1. What was sequenced was PBMCs or T cells enriched from blood (not recorded which). The TCR sequence derives from a woman between 18 and 30 years old who had recovered from COVID-19. The CDR3 sequence is CASSPKDRGRDTQYF. CDR3 sequence (DNA): TGTGCCAGCAGCCCAAAGGACAGGGGTAGAGATACGCAGTATTTT. The full variable domain, rest sourced from reference TRBV5-5 and TRBJ2-3, is DAGVTQSPTHLIKTRGQQVTLRCSPISGHKSVSWYQQVLGQGPQFIFQYYEKEERGRGNFPDRFSARQFPNYSSELNVNALLLGDSALYLCASSPKDRGRDTQYFGPGTRLTVL.